The clone carrying this TCR beta chain was seen a few times. Its target is unknown. This specimen belongs to a study of beta chain features in type 1 diabetes. Overall study: Age, gender and cell yields were alike across patients and healthy donors. Whole-study findings and limits: In comparison with healthy donors, patients had naive, central memory and Treg TCRB repertoires that appeared more similar. TCRB CDR3s were moderately but significantly shorter in Type 1 diabetes patients in all four CD4+ subsets.

Researchers reported sorting CD4+ naive, central memory, regulatory and stem cell-like memory cells via CD45RO/CCR7/CD25/CD127/CD95/CD27. CDR1 KGHSH and CDR2 LQKENI come from the germline V gene. Trimming shortened V by 5 bases and J by 2 bases, and 9 bases separated the two germline ends. The CDR3 covers 14 residues. Isolated RNA was reverse transcribed in full, so expressed TCRB transcripts were sequenced. Sequencing used immunoSEQ multiplex PCR; TCRdb keeps in-frame clones, though not all of them. This sample has under 950,000 clones; roughly 15% occur once, and the top ten carry about 0.02%. The sequence was collected from a woman aged 18-35 years in good health. What was sequenced was naive CD4+ T cells from blood. The chain links TRBV18 to TRBJ2-2, with D possibly matching TRBD2 (6 bases). CDR3 amino acids: CASSKDYNTGELFF. CDR3 nucleotides: TGTGCCAGCTCAAAGGACTATAACACCGGGGAGCTGTTTTTT.